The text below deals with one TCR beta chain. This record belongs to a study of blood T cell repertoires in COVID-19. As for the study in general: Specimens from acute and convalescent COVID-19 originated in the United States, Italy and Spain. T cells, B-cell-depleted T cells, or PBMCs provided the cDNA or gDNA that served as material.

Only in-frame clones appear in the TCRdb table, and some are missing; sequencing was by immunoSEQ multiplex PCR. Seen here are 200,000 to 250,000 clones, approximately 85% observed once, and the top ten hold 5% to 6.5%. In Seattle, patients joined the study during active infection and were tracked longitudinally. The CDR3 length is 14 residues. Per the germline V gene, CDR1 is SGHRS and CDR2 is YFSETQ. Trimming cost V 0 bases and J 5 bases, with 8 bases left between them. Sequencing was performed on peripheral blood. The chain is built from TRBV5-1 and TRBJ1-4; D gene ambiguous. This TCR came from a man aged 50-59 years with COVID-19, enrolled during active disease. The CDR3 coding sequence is TGCGCCAGCAGCTTGGCCAGGCCGAATGAAAAACTGTTTTTT. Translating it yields CASSLARPNEKLFF.